Considering frequency, the clone carrying this T cell receptor beta chain is medium-sized. Approximately 40,000 genome equivalents of blood DNA were amplified for TRB. These data originate in a study of T cell clusters in autoimmune cytopenias. This CDR3 has 16 amino acids. Germline CDR1 SGHAT, CDR2 FQDESV (reference sequence). Multiplex touch-down PCR amplified TRB using TRB-A and TRB-B pools in one tube. TCRdb reprocessed the multiplex PCR reads, keeping one entry per CDR3 protein, no DNA. This table lists around 9,000 distinct CDR3 sequences. This rearrangement joins TRBV11-1 to TRBJ2-3; the D gene TCRdb calls, TRBD2, cannot be checked with no DNA. This TCR was recovered from a human donor with an autoimmune cytopenia or autoimmune hepatitis (not recorded which). Material for sequencing was peripheral blood. The CDR3 region is CASSPRSSGVTDTQYF.